What follows describes a single TCR beta chain. Clones were sequenced by immunoSEQ multiplex PCR, and TCRdb holds only the in-frame ones, with some missing. The table lists roughly 670,000 clones, 85% to 90% of them singletons, with under 0.3% in the top ten. This specimen comes from a study of blood T cell repertoires in COVID-19. Study details: The origin of the acute and convalescent COVID-19 samples was the United States, Italy and Spain.

The sequence was collected from a woman under 30 with acute or convalescent COVID-19. Material: peripheral blood.

The CDR3 loop is CASSLLLRGVDTQYF. The DNA of the CDR3 is TGTGCCAGCAGCTTATTACTCAGGGGCGTAGATACGCAGTATTTT. This chain uses TRBV7-9 with TRBJ2-3; possibly TRBD1 for D (6 bases). This CDR3 is 15 amino acids long. V was shortened by 2 bases and J by 5 bases, with 14 bases between the two germline ends. Germline lookup yields CDR1 SEHNR and CDR2 FQNEAQ (reference sequence).